This TCR beta chain was recovered during a study of CD8 T cells in ankylosing spondylitis. Study results and limitations: From matched ankylosing spondylitis synovial fluid, disease-linked clones were reportedly recovered at significantly enriched levels. In peripheral blood, disease-linked CD8+ clones occurred at relatively low frequencies. Apparently characteristic of ankylosing spondylitis blood was a TCR beta motif (roughly eight highly homologous variants).

Germline assignment: CDR1 SGHDT and CDR2 YYEEEE. This CDR3 has 15 amino acids. Trimming shortened V by 0 bases and J by 3 bases, and 13 bases separated the two germline ends. This clonotype was observed at least ten times. The antigen is undetermined. TCRdb called the 5' RACE reads again in MiXCR, with one record for every CDR3 protein. The profile shows 500,000 to 650,000 distinct CDR3 sequences, approximately 5% of them singletons. This clonotype was obtained from a male donor with ankylosing spondylitis. The rearrangement joins TRBV5-6 to TRBJ2-7; tentatively, D is TRBD1 (5 bases). The sequenced sample was blood, either unsorted or a sorted T cell fraction (not recorded which). The CDR3 loop is CASSLAFRGYYEQYF. The DNA for the CDR3 is TGTGCCAGCAGCTTGGCCTTTAGGGGCTACTACGAGCAGTACTTC. The variable domain in full, with the rest retrieved from reference TRBV5-6 and TRBJ2-7, is DAGVTQSPTHLIKTRGQQVTLRCSPKSGHDTVSWYQQALGQGPQFIFQYYEEEERQRGNFPDRFSGHQFPNYSSELNVNALLLGDSALYLCASSLAFRGYYEQYFGPGTRLTVT.